This TCR beta chain was identified during a study of blood T cell repertoires in COVID-19. At the level of the study: Collection of acute and convalescent COVID-19 samples took place in the United States, Italy and Spain.

Authors' processing steps: Amplifying reference gene primers gave estimates of nucleated cell counts. Here immunoSEQ multiplex PCR was the method, and the copy in TCRdb shows in-frame clones only, minus some. The V and J calls and clone size are taken from that table; D and trimming were inferred from the DNA. This sample has about 160,000 clones, with about 90% found just once. The CDR3 contains 14 residues. V was clipped by 5 bases and J by 2 bases, with 13 bases between them. Germline V gene data show CDR1 as KGHSH and CDR2 as LQKENI. V gene TRBV18 combines with J gene TRBJ2-7; a possible D gene is TRBD2 (7 bases). The origin of this receptor is a woman in her 70s with acute or convalescent COVID-19. The sequenced sample consisted of peripheral blood. This chain's CDR3 is CASSTEGGPYEQYF. CDR3 DNA sequence: TGTGCCAGCTCAACTGAGGGGGGGCCCTACGAGCAGTACTTC.